The source of this TCR beta chain is a study of T-cell reconstitution after alpha-beta-depleted transplantation in children listed by TCRdb under 2016. In terms of the full investigation: The study quantitatively tracked T-cell immune reconstitution after TCRalphabeta/CD19-depleted allogeneic hematopoietic cell transplantation in children using TCR repertoire profiling.

The CDR3 contains 13 residues, cysteine and phenylalanine counted. Solely the CDR3 DNA is kept, with 39 bases framed from the first base. V has 3 bases trimmed and J has 5 bases trimmed; junction bases matching no gene number 4. Library preparation was by PCR. Sequencing instrument: Illumina HiSeq 2500. TCR libraries were prepared with molecular barcoding, using unique molecular identifiers to normalize TCRbeta repertoire quantification. TCRdb reworked the public reads: Q25 trimming with fastp, MiXCR clone assembly, productive beta chains retained. Each record represents a unique CDR3 protein, reported with the most common genes and DNA among its rows. The sample data list about 490,000 distinct CDR3 sequences, and about 10% of these were observed just once. The ten biggest clones cover around 2% of the sample. Reading the label with the study, this specimen's treatment or condition is: allogeneic hematopoietic cell transplantation with graft depleted of TCRalphabeta T cells and CD19 B cells. The children who served as transplant recipients had been given grafts of TCRalphabeta/CD19-depleted allogeneic hematopoietic cells.

Broad study findings and their caveats: In some patients, the high TCRbeta diversity seen at day 60 was put down to recipient T cells and intrathymic progenitors that had survived conditioning. About two months after transplant, the apparently early recovery of alphabetaT-cell counts reportedly depended on just several hundred clones that had expanded rapidly and came from non-depleted graft cells. The frequencies of hyperexpanded clones fell over the following months, and after one year, T-cell counts and TCRbeta diversity were mostly attributed to newly produced T cells.

This clonotype was recorded a few times. The specificity of this receptor is unknown. Per-nucleotide qualities are absent, and no much larger clonotype sits a single base away. Recombination connected TRBV12-3 or TRBV12-4 to TRBJ2-7, and 7 junctional nucleotides match TRBD1. The source of this sequence is a child aged 2-9 years with inherited bone marrow failure, due to receive a stem cell transplant. Sequenced material: PBMCs, taken before TCRalphabeta/CD19-depleted stem cell transplant. CDR3 sequence: CASSLWQGDEQYF. The sequence in DNA is TGTGCCAGCAGTTTGTGGCAGGGGGACGAGCAGTACTTC.